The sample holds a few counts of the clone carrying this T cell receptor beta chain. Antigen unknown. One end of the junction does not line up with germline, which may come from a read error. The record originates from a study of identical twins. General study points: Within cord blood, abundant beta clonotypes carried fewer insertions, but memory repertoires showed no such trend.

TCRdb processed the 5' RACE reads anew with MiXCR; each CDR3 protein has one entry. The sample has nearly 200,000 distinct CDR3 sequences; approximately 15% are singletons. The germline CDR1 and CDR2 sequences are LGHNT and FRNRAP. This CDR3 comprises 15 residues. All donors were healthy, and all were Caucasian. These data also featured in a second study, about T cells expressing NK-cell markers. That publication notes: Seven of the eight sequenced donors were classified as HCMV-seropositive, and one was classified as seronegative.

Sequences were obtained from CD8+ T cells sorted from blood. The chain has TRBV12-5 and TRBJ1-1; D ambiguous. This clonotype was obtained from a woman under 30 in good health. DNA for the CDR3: TGTGCTAGTCGCGCAGTACAGAGTTTGAGGACTGATGCTTTCTTT. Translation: CASRAVQSLRTDAFF.